What follows describes a single TCR beta chain. Antigen: not known. This sample is part of a study of cytomegalovirus exposure and HLA in healthy donors. Study outcomes and limitations: Through in vitro validation, three CMV-associated chains were shown to be specific for CMV antigens. The listing of 150 or so TCR beta chains classed them as cytomegalovirus-associated.

PCR involved 60 Vbeta and 13 Jbeta primers. Generated by immunoSEQ multiplex PCR, the TCRdb table keeps only in-frame clones and is missing some. In the table there are fewer than 140,000 clones, about two thirds of which are singletons. This receptor was taken from a boy between 5 and 17 years old in good health and CMV-seronegative. The sequencing input was PBMCs.

CDR3 DNA sequence: TGTGCCAGCAGAATGGGGGGGGGCCGCTCTGGGGCCAACGTCCTGACTTTC. As protein: CASRMGGGRSGANVLTF. This chain links TRBV7-9 with TRBJ2-6; a weak D match, TRBD2 (7 bases). V was shortened by 6 bases and J by 0 bases, with 15 bases between the two germline ends. This CDR3 is built from 17 residues. Germline V lookup: CDR1 SEHNR, CDR2 FQNEAQ (reference sequence).